This entry is about one TCR beta chain. The antigen is not known. Primers included in the PCR were 60 Vbeta and 13 Jbeta primers. The assay was immunoSEQ multiplex PCR, and TCRdb's table has in-frame clones only and misses some. The sample shows 180,000 or so clones, 65% to 85% of them seen only once. This specimen belongs to a study of cytomegalovirus exposure and HLA in healthy donors. The CDR3 has 16 residues. V lost 0 bases to trimming and J lost 1 base, with 12 bases between them. In germline, CDR1 is KGHSH, CDR2 LQKENI. Study results and limitations: Exclusion as indistinguishable affected some V segments, including TRBV6-2 and TRBV6-3. Per published reports, the classifier diagnosed cytomegalovirus status with high specificity and sensitivity. What a later analysis reportedly showed was that an Asian-associated ancestry cluster had fewer N-insertions than the roughly 670-donor mean.

Material: PBMCs. The sequence derives from a woman aged 50 to 60 in good health and CMV-seropositive. The chain joins TRBV18 to TRBJ1-1, with a weak D call TRBD1 (6 bases). The CDR3 here is CASSPPWNRANTEAFF. The CDR3 DNA sequence: TGTGCCAGCTCACCACCGTGGAACAGGGCGAACACTGAAGCTTTCTTT.